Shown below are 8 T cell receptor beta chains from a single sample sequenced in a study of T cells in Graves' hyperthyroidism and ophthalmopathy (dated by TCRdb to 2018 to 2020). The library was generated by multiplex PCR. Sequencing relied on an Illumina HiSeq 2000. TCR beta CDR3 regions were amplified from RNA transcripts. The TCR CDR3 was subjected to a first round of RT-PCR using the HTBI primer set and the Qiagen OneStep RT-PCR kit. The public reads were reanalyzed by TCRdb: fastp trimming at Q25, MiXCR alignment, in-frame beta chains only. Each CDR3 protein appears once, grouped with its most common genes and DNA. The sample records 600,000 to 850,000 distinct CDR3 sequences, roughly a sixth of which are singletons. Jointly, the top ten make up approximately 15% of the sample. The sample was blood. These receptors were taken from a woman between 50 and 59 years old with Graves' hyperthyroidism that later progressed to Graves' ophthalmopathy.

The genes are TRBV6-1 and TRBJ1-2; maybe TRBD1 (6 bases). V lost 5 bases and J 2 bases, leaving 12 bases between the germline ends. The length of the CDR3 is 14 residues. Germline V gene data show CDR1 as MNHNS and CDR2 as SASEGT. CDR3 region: CASSTGTANYGYTF. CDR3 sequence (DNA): TGTGCCAGCAGTACAGGGACGGCGAACTATGGCTACACCTTC.

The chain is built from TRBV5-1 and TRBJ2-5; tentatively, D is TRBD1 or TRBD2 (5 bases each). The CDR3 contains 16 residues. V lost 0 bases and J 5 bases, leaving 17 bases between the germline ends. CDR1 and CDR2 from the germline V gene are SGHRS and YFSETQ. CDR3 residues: CASSLGRRDLGETQYF. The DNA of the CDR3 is TGCGCCAGCAGCTTGGGCCGTCGGGACCTGGGCGAGACCCAGTACTTC. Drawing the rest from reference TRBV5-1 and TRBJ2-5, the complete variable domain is KAGVTQTPRYLIKTRGQQVTLSCSPISGHRSVSWYQQTPGQGLQFLFEYFSETQRNKGNFPGRFSGRQFSNSRSEMNVSTLELGDSALYLCASSLGRRDLGETQYFGPGTRLLVL.

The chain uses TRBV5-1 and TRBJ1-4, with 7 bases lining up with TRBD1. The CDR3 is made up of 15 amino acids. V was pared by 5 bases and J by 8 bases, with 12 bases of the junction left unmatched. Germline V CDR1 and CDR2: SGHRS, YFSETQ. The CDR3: CASSSPQGGNEKLFF. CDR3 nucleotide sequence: TGCGCCAGCAGTTCGCCCCAGGGGGGGAACGAAAAACTGTTTTTT.

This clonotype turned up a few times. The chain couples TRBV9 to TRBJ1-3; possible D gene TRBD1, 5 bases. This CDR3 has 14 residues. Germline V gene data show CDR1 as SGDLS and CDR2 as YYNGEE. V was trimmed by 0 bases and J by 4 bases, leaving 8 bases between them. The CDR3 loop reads CASSVGTPGNTIYF. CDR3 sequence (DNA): TGTGCCAGCAGCGTAGGGACACCCGGAAACACCATATATTTT.

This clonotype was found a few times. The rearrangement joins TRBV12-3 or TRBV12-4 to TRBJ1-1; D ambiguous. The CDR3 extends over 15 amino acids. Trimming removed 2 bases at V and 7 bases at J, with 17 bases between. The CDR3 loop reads CASSLQARLAREAFF. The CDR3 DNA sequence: TGTGCCAGCAGTTTACAAGCACGATTGGCTCGTGAAGCTTTCTTT.

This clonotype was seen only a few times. Here the CDR3 reads CASSVATSAHTDTQYF. DNA of the CDR3: TGTGCCAGCAGCGTAGCAACTAGCGCACACACAGATACGCAGTATTTT. This chain uses TRBV9 with TRBJ2-3; 7 nucleotides match TRBD2. The CDR3 length is 16 residues. V gave up 0 bases and J gave up 2 bases; unmatched junction bases: 6. Germline V gene lookup returns CDR1 SGDLS and CDR2 YYNGEE.

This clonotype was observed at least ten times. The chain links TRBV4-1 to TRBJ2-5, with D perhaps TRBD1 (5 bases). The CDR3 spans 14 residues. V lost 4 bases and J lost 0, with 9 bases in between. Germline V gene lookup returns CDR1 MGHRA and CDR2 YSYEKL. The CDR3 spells CASSPGQNQETQYF. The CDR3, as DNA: TGCGCCAGCAGCCCAGGGCAGAACCAAGAGACCCAGTACTTC.

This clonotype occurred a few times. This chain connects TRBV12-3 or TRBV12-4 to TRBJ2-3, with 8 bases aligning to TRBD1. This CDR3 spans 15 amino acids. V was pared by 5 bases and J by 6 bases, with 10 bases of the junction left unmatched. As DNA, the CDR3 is TGTGCCAGCAGTCCGTGGACAGGGATGGCGGATACGCAGTATTTT. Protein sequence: CASSPWTGMADTQYF.